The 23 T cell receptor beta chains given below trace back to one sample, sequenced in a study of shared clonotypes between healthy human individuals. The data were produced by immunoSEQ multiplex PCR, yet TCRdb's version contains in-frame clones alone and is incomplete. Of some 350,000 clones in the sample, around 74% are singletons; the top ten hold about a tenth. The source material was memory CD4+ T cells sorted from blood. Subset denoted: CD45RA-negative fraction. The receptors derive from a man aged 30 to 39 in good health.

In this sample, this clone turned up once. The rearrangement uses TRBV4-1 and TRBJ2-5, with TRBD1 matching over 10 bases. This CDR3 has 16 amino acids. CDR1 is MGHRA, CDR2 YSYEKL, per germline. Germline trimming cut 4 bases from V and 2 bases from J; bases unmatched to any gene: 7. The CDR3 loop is CASSLLGTGAQETQYF. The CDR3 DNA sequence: TGCGCCAGCAGCCTCTTGGGGACAGGGGCGCAAGAGACCCAGTACTTC.

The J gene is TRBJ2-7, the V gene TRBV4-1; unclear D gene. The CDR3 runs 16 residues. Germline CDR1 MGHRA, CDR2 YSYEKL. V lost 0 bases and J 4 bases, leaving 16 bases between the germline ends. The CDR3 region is CASSQDWAALEYEQYF. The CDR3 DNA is TGCGCCAGCAGCCAAGATTGGGCAGCGCTCGAGTACGAGCAGTACTTC.

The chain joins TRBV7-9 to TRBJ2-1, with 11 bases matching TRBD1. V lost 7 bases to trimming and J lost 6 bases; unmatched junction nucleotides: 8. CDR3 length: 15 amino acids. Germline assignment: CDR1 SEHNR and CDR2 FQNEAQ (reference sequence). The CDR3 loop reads CASTKSGTGGNEQFF. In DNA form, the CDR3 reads TGTGCCAGCACCAAATCCGGGACAGGGGGCAATGAGCAGTTCTTC.

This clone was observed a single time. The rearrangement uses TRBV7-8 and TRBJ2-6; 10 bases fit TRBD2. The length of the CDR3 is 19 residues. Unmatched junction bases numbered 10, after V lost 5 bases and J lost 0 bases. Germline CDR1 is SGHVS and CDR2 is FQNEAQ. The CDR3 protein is CASSPSTSGTLSGANVLTF. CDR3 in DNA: TGTGCCAGCAGCCCATCAACTAGCGGGACCCTCTCTGGGGCCAACGTCCTGACTTTC.

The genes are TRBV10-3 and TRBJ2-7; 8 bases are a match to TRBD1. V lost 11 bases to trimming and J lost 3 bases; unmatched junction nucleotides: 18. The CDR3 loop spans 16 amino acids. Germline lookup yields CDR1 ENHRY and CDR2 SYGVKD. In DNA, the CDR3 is TGTGCCCCCCAAGCCCAATCCGGCAGGGGGCACTACGAGCAGTACTTC. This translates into CAPQAQSGRGHYEQYF.

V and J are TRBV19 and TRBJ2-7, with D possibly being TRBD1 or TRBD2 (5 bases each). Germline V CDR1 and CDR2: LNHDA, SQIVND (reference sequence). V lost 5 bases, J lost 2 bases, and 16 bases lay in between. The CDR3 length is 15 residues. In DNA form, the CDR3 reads TGTGCCAGTAGTTCCGACCGGGACGGGGCCTACGAGCAGTACTTC. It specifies CASSSDRDGAYEQYF.

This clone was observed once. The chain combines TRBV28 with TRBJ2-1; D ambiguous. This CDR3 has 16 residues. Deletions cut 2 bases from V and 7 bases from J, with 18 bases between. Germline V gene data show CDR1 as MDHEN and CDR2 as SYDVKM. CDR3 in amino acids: CASSLSSVRLQNEQFF. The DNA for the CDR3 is TGTGCCAGCAGTTTAAGCTCAGTTCGGCTCCAAAATGAGCAGTTCTTC.

The CDR3 region is CASSTVASTDTQYF. The CDR3 region has the DNA TGTGCCAGCAGCACGGTGGCTAGCACAGATACGCAGTATTTT. The V gene is TRBV28, the J gene TRBJ2-3; D not certain. Trimming stripped 6 bases from V and 0 bases from J, with 10 bases between. This CDR3 region has 14 residues. Germline lookup yields CDR1 MDHEN and CDR2 SYDVKM. Looking up the rest from reference TRBV28 and TRBJ2-3 gives the full variable domain: DVKVTQSSRYLVKRTGEKVFLECVQDMDHENMFWYRQDPGLGLRLIYFSYDVKMKEKGDIPEGYSVSREKKERFSLILESASTNQTSMYLCASSTVASTDTQYFGPGTRLTVL.

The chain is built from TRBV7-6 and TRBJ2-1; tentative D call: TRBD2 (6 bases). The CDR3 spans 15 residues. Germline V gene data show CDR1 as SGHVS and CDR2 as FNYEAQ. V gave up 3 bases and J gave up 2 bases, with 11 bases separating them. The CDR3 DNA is TGTGCCAGCAGCTTCTACGGGAGTACCTACAATGAGCAGTTCTTC. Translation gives CASSFYGSTYNEQFF. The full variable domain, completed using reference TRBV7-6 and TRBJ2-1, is GAGVSQSPRYKVTKRGQDVALRCDPISGHVSLYWYRQALGQGPEFLTYFNYEAQQDKSGLPNDRFSAERPEGSISTLTIQRTEQRDSAMYRCASSFYGSTYNEQFFGPGTRLTVL.

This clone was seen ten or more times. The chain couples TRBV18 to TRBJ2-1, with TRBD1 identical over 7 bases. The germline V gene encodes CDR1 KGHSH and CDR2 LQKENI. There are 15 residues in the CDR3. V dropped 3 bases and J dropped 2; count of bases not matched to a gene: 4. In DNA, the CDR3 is TGTGCCAGCTCACCGCAGGACAGGACCTACAATGAGCAGTTCTTC. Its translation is CASSPQDRTYNEQFF.

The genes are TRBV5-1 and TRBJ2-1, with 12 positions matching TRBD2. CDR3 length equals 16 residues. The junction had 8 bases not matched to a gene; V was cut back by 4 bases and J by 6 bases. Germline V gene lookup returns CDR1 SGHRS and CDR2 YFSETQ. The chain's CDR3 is CASSPDVGLAGNEQFF. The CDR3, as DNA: TGCGCCAGCAGCCCGGACGTGGGACTAGCGGGCAATGAGCAGTTCTTC.

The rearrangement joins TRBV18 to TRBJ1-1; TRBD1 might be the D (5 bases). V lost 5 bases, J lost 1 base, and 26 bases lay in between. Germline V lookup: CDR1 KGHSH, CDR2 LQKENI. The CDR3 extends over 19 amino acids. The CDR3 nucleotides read TGTGCCAGCTCAGCCATCCCGACAGAAACCGTGTCCCCGAACACTGAAGCTTTCTTT. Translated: CASSAIPTETVSPNTEAFF.

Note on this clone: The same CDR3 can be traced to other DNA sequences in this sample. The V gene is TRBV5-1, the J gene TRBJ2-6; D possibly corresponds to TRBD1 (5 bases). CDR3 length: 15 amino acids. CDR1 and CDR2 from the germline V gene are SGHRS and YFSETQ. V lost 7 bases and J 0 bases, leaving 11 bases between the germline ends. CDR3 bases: TGCGCCAGCTCCACAGGTGCCTCTGGGGCCAACGTCCTGACTTTC. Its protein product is CASSTGASGANVLTF.

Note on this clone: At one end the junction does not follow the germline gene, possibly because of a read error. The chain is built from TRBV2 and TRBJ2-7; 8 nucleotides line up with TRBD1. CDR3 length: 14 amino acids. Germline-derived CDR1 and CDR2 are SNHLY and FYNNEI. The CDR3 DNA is TGTGCCAGCAGTGCCGGGACAGGAGGATACGGGCAGTACTTC. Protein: CASSAGTGGYGQYF.

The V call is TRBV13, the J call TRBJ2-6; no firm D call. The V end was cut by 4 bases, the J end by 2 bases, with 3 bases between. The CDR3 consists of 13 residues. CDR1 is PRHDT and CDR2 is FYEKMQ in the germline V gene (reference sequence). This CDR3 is CASSSAGANVLTF. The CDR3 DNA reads TGTGCCAGCAGCTCCGCTGGGGCCAACGTCCTGACTTTC.

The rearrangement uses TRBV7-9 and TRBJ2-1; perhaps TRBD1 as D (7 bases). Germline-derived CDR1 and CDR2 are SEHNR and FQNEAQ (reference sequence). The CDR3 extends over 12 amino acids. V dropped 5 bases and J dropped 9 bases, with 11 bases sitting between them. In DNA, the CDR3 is TGTGCCAGCAGCCCTCAGGGGGGTGAGCAGTTCTTC. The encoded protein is CASSPQGGEQFF.

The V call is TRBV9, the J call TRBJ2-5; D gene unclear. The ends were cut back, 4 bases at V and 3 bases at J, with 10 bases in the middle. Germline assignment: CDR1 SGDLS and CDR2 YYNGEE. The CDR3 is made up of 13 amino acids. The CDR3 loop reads CASSFPGEETQYF. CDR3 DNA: TGTGCCAGCAGCTTCCCAGGCGAAGAGACCCAGTACTTC.

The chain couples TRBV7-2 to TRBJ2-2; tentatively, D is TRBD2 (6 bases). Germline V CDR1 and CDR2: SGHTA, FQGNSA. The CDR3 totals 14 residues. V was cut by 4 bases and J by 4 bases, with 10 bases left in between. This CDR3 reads CASSSRRGTGELFF. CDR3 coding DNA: TGTGCCAGCAGCTCCCGGCGGGGCACCGGGGAGCTGTTTTTT.

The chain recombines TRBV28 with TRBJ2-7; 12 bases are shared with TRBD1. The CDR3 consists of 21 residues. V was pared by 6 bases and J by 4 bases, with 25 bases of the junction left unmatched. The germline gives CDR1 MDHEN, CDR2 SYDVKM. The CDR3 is CASSSSTPISGTGGVKYEQYF. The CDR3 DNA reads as TGTGCCAGCAGCTCTTCCACACCTATATCCGGGACAGGGGGCGTAAAATACGAGCAGTACTTC.

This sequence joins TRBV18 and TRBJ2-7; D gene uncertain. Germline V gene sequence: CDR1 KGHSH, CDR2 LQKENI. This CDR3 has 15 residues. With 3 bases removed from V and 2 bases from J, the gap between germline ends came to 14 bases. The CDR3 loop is CASSPRSSSAYEQYF. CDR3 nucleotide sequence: TGTGCCAGCTCACCTCGGAGTTCATCCGCCTACGAGCAGTACTTC. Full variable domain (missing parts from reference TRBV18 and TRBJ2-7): NAGVMQNPRHLVRRRGQEARLRCSPMKGHSHVYWYRQLPEEGLKFMVYLQKENIIDESGMPKERFSAEFPKEGPSILRIQQVVRGDSAAYFCASSPRSSSAYEQYFGPGTRLTVT.

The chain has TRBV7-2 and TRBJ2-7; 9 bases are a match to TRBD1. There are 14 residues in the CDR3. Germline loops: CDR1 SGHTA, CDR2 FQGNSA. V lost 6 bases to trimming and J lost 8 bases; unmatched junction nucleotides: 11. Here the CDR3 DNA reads TGTGCCAGCAGTCGGGACAGGGCTGCTAGTCAGCAGTACTTC. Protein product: CASSRDRAASQQYF.

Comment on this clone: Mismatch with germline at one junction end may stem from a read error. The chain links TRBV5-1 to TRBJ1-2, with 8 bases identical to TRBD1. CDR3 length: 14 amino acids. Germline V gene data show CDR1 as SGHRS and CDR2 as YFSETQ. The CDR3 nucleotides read TGCGCCAGCAGCTTGGGACAGGGGATTTATGGCCACACCTTC. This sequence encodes CASSLGQGIYGHTF.

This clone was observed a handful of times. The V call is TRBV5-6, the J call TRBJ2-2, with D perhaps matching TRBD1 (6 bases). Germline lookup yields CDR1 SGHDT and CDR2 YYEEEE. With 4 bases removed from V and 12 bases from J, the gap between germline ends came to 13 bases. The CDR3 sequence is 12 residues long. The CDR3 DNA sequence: TGTGCCAGCAGCCAGGGACAACTTAAGCTGTTTTTT. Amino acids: CASSQGQLKLFF.